These 16 T cell receptor beta chains were all obtained from the same sample, sequenced in a study of T cell changes during pregnancy in multiple sclerosis (dated by TCRdb to about 2019). Receptor amplification or capture employed the immunoSEQ multiplex PCR assay. TCRdb limited this immuneACCESS table to in-frame rearrangements with V and J called. A share of clones is missing; checked studies link under half to unresolved V genes, and the rest is unexplained. For this sample the table gives roughly 100,000 clones, of which approximately 93% were detected only once. The leading ten clones occupy 3% to 3.5% of the sample. This material consisted of peripheral blood, taken after pregnancy. Every receptor here comes from a female donor with multiple sclerosis, enrolled in a pregnancy study.

CDR3 amino acids: CASSPSTGSVTEAFF. Here the CDR3 DNA reads TGTGCCAGCTCACCGAGTACAGGGTCGGTCACTGAAGCTTTCTTT. V usage is TRBV18 and J usage is TRBJ1-1, with a weak D call TRBD1 (6 bases). The germline V and J ends were trimmed by 3 bases and 4 bases, with 15 bases remaining between them. The CDR3 is made up of 15 amino acids. Germline V gene data show CDR1 as KGHSH and CDR2 as LQKENI.

V gene TRBV11-1 combines with J gene TRBJ1-3; D gene unclear. CDR1 SGHAT and CDR2 FQDESV come from the germline V gene (reference sequence). This CDR3 has 14 residues. Trimming took 3 bases from V and 2 from J, leaving 8 bases between them. The CDR3, as DNA: TGTGCCAGCAGCTTTTCCGGGACTGGAAACACCATATATTTT. Protein sequence: CASSFSGTGNTIYF.

The rearrangement uses TRBV9 and TRBJ2-1; D is possibly TRBD2 (5 bases). The CDR3 is 15 amino acids. V was trimmed by 0 bases and J by 6 bases, leaving 13 bases between them. Germline loops: CDR1 SGDLS, CDR2 YYNGEE. CDR3 sequence reads: CASSVEASRANEQFF. The CDR3 coding sequence is TGTGCCAGCAGCGTAGAGGCTAGCCGGGCCAATGAGCAGTTCTTC.

J is TRBJ2-1 and V is TRBV19; 15 bases are shared with TRBD2. This CDR3 is built from 17 residues. Losses at the gene ends were 4 bases for V and 6 bases for J; bases not matched to a gene: 7. Germline V gene lookup returns CDR1 LNHDA and CDR2 SQIVND (reference sequence). The CDR3 coding sequence is TGTGCCAGTAGTAAAGGATGGACTAGCGGGGGGGCCAATGAGCAGTTCTTC. This encodes CASSKGWTSGGANEQFF.

The chain has TRBV10-1 and TRBJ2-7; 10 positions match TRBD1. In germline, CDR1 is WNHNN, CDR2 SYGVQD (reference sequence). This CDR3 is built from 12 residues. J lost 6 bases, V lost 8 bases, and 4 bases had no gene match. This chain's CDR3 is CASGTGAGEQYF. Written as DNA, the CDR3 is TGCGCCAGCGGGACAGGGGCTGGCGAGCAGTACTTC.

The rearrangement joins TRBV6-5 to TRBJ1-4, with 8 bases identical to TRBD1. The CDR3 is 15 residues long. Losses at the gene ends were 4 bases for V and 8 bases for J; bases not matched to a gene: 9. Germline CDR1 reads MNHEY; CDR2 reads SVGAGI. As DNA, the CDR3 is TGTGCCAGCAGTTCCGGACAGGGAAGGCGCGAAAAACTGTTTTTT. Translated: CASSSGQGRREKLFF.

The V gene is TRBV10-1, the J gene TRBJ2-7; 9 bases map to TRBD1. Unmatched junction bases numbered 3, after V lost 5 bases and J lost 1 base. The germline V gene encodes CDR1 WNHNN and CDR2 SYGVQD (reference sequence). CDR3 size: 14 residues. The CDR3 DNA reads TGCGCCAGCAGTCGGACAGGGGATTCCTACGAGCAGTACTTC. Translating gives CASSRTGDSYEQYF.

The chain employs TRBV23-1 and TRBJ2-7; 9 nucleotides match TRBD1. TRBV23-1 is an open reading frame whose function is uncertain. J lost 3 bases, V lost 1 base, and 10 bases had no gene match. The CDR3 covers 17 residues. CDR3 region: CASSQLGTGTGIYEQYF. The CDR3 bases are TGCGCCAGCAGTCAATTGGGGACCGGGACAGGGATCTACGAGCAGTACTTC.

In its sample, this clone was seen a few times. The chain is built from TRBV6-1 and TRBJ1-2, with a weak D call TRBD1 (5 bases). Between the trimmed V and J ends, which lost 0 bases and 13 bases, there was a span of 12 bases. Germline V gene sequence: CDR1 MNHNS, CDR2 SASEGT. The CDR3 has 12 residues. The CDR3: CASSEALWGGTF. DNA for the CDR3: TGTGCCAGCAGTGAAGCGCTATGGGGGGGCACCTTC.

V gene TRBV13 combines with J gene TRBJ2-3; D is possibly TRBD1 (6 bases). Trimming took off 0 bases at V and 0 bases at J, with 10 bases between the two ends. The CDR3 sequence is 16 residues long. Germline CDR1 is PRHDT and CDR2 is FYEKMQ (reference sequence). The CDR3 DNA is TGTGCCAGCAGCTTAGGGGGCAGGGGCAGCACAGATACGCAGTATTTT. Its protein is CASSLGGRGSTDTQYF. The full variable domain, in which reference TRBV13 and TRBJ2-3 provide the parts outside the CDR3, is AAGVIQSPRHLIKEKRETATLKCYPIPRHDTVYWYQQGPGQDPQFLISFYEKMQSDKGSIPDRFSAQQFSDYHSELNMSSLELGDSALYFCASSLGGRGSTDTQYFGPGTRLTVL.

In its sample, this clone was seen once. The CDR3 loop is CASSPTLGRAANTGELFF. The DNA for the CDR3 is TGTGCCAGCAGCCCGACCTTAGGCAGGGCCGCGAACACCGGGGAGCTGTTTTTT. The rearrangement uses TRBV5-8 and TRBJ2-2; tentative D call: TRBD1 (5 bases). Germline V gene data show CDR1 as SGHTS and CDR2 as YDEGEE. The V end was cut by 4 bases, the J end by 0 bases, with 19 bases between. The CDR3 has 18 residues.

The V call is TRBV5-8, the J call TRBJ1-5; TRBD1 agrees at 11 bases. CDR3 length equals 17 residues. The V segment lost 3 bases and the J segment 0 bases; nucleotides outside the gene matches: 5. Germline values: CDR1 SGHTS, CDR2 YDEGEE. CDR3 loop: CASSSDRGRISNQPQHF. For the CDR3, the DNA is TGTGCCAGCAGCTCGGACAGGGGGCGGATTAGCAATCAGCCCCAGCATTTT.

This clone was seen just once. This sequence joins TRBV7-8 and TRBJ2-6, with 9 positions matching TRBD1. The length of the CDR3 is 18 residues. Germline V gene sequence: CDR1 SGHVS, CDR2 FQNEAQ. Unmatched junction bases numbered 8, after V lost 5 bases and J lost 0 bases. CDR3 nucleotides: TGTGCCAGCAGCAAGCGGACAGGGGCCCACTCTGGGGCCAACGTCCTGACTTTC. It specifies CASSKRTGAHSGANVLTF.

This rearrangement joins TRBV5-4 to TRBJ2-7, with D possibly being TRBD1 (6 bases). The CDR3 covers 15 residues. Germline CDR1 is SGHNT and CDR2 is YYREEE (reference sequence). The V end was cut by 4 bases, the J end by 2 bases, with 16 bases between. CDR3 nucleotides: TGTGCCAGCAGCGCATCGGACAGAGGCCCCTACGAGCAGTACTTC. Amino acid sequence: CASSASDRGPYEQYF.

This clone showed up just a few times. This chain joins TRBV7-8 and TRBJ1-1; D might be TRBD1 (5 bases). The V gene's germline CDR1 is SGHVS and CDR2 FQNEAQ. Between the trimmed V and J ends, which lost 5 bases and 8 bases, there was a span of 18 bases. The CDR3 is made up of 14 amino acids. The CDR3 DNA is TGTGCCAGCAGCACCAAGAGAACAGGTGCGGAAGCTTTCTTT. This translates into CASSTKRTGAEAFF.

The rearrangement links TRBV5-1 to TRBJ1-1, with 12 bases that match TRBD1. This CDR3 region has 16 residues. The ends lost 4 bases at V and 2 bases at J; junction bases unmatched: 6. In germline, CDR1 is SGHRS, CDR2 YFSETQ. For the CDR3, the DNA is TGCGCCAGCAGCAGGGGGACAGGGGGCGGTAACACTGAAGCTTTCTTT. As protein: CASSRGTGGGNTEAFF.